The 24 T cell receptor beta chains listed next were all sequenced from one sample in a study of blood T cell repertoires in COVID-19. Clones were read by immunoSEQ multiplex PCR, and TCRdb kept only the in-frame ones, dropping some. The profile shows about 130,000 clones, about 86% of them singletons. Material for sequencing was PBMCs or T cells enriched from blood (not recorded which). Receptors were obtained from a woman in her fifties or sixties who had recovered from COVID-19.

This chain connects TRBV27 to TRBJ1-2, with 9 bases fitting TRBD1. The CDR3 runs 13 residues. CDR1 is MNHEY and CDR2 is SMNVEV in the germline V gene (reference sequence). Trimming took 6 bases from V and 3 from J; bases not matched to a gene: 2. The CDR3 spells CASSRTGDYGYTF. CDR3 DNA: TGTGCCAGCAGCAGGACAGGGGACTATGGCTACACCTTC.

This clone appeared a few times. This chain joins TRBV6-2 or TRBV6-3 and TRBJ2-7; 10 bases fit TRBD1. In germline, CDR1 is MNHEY, CDR2 SVGEGT. This CDR3 region has 15 residues. Trimming cost V 4 bases and J 5 bases; bases outside gene matches: 8. The CDR3 DNA sequence: TGTGCCAGCAGTTTCGGACAGGGGGTAAGTAACGAGCAGTACTTC. Protein product: CASSFGQGVSNEQYF.

The rearrangement links TRBV29-1 to TRBJ2-5; D gene uncertain. V shed 4 bases and J shed 5 bases, with 14 bases lying between them. Germline V gene sequence: CDR1 SQVTM, CDR2 ANQGSEA. This CDR3 region has 13 residues. The chain's CDR3 is CSVVPAGIETQYF. CDR3 DNA sequence: TGCAGCGTTGTCCCGGCAGGCATCGAGACCCAGTACTTC. Full variable domain (outside the CDR3, taken from reference TRBV29-1 and TRBJ2-5): SAVISQKPSRDICQRGTSLTIQCQVDSQVTMMFWYRQQPGQSLTLIATANQGSEATYESGFVIDKFPISRPNLTFSTLTVSNMSPEDSSIYLCSVVPAGIETQYFGPGTRLLVL.

In its sample, this clone was seen a few times. The DNA of the CDR3 is TGTGCCAGCAGCTCCAATTATCCTCCGATACTCTCTGGAAACACCATATATTTT. Translation gives CASSSNYPPILSGNTIYF. V is TRBV5-6 and J is TRBJ1-3; D is undetermined. CDR1 and CDR2 from the germline V gene are SGHDT and YYEEEE. The CDR3 consists of 18 residues. Trimming removed 3 bases from V and 0 bases from J, with 19 bases in between.

The V and J genes are TRBV19 and TRBJ1-1; TRBD1 is a possible D gene (6 bases). This CDR3 spans 14 amino acids. V was cut by 6 bases and J by 6 bases, with 17 bases left in between. CDR1 LNHDA and CDR2 SQIVND come from the germline V gene (reference sequence). CDR3 DNA: TGTGCCAGTAGCAACCAGGGGTTCCTGGCTGAAGCTTTCTTT. Translated, it gives CASSNQGFLAEAFF.

V gene TRBV29-1 combines with J gene TRBJ2-5; maybe TRBD2 (7 bases). CDR3 length: 14 residues. CDR1 and CDR2 from the germline V gene are SQVTM and ANQGSEA. The V end was cut by 4 bases, the J end by 5 bases, with 17 bases between. CDR3 in DNA: TGCAGCGTTGGGTATGCGGGGGCAAGGGAGACCCAGTACTTC. Its translation is CSVGYAGARETQYF.

This chain connects TRBV2 to TRBJ1-6; D not certain. The length of the CDR3 is 12 residues. Germline V CDR1 and CDR2: SNHLY, FYNNEI. The V end was cut by 6 bases, the J end by 13 bases, with 13 bases between. The CDR3 DNA is TGTGCCAGCAGCCGGGAGGCATCGCCCCTCCACTTT. Amino acids: CASSREASPLHF.

In this sample, this clone turned up once. The V gene is TRBV5-3, the J gene TRBJ2-1; D unclear. TRBV5-3 is assigned to the ORF class and has an uncertain function. The CDR3 has 12 amino acids. V was clipped by 3 bases and J by 6 bases, with 7 bases between them. The CDR3 sequence: CARSCTGNEQFF. In DNA form, the CDR3 reads TGTGCCAGAAGCTGCACGGGCAATGAGCAGTTCTTC.

A single count supports this clone. The J gene is TRBJ1-6, the V gene TRBV2, with D possibly TRBD1 on 6 matching bases. Germline V gene lookup returns CDR1 SNHLY and CDR2 FYNNEI. This CDR3 contains 16 residues. Trimming removed 7 bases from V and 0 bases from J, with 13 bases in between. CDR3 protein: CASNLDRSSYNSPLHF. CDR3 bases: TGTGCCAGCAACCTAGACAGGAGCTCCTATAATTCACCCCTCCACTTT.

Of note for this clone: The DNA is omitted, as the CDR3 cannot be located on it reliably, and the CDR3 follows TCRdb's listing. The chain has TRBV21-1 and TRBJ2-2; whether TRBD2, the table's D call, matches the DNA was not checked. TRBV21-1 is described as a pseudogene. The CDR3 is 22 amino acids long, termini counted. The CDR3: CASSNVGGGTSGGAELVGELFF.

CDR3 nucleotides: TGTGCCAGCAGTGCGACGACAGGGGGCTACGAGCAGTACTTC. Its protein is CASSATTGGYEQYF. V usage is TRBV27 and J usage is TRBJ2-7, with 9 bases that match TRBD1. The V segment lost 5 bases and the J segment 3 bases; nucleotides outside the gene matches: 5. This CDR3 is built from 14 residues. The germline V gene has CDR1 MNHEY and CDR2 SMNVEV (reference sequence).

The gene calls are TRBV24-1 and TRBJ2-1; a possible D gene is TRBD2 (6 bases). Per the germline V gene, CDR1 is KGHDR and CDR2 is SFDVKD. The CDR3 length is 14 residues. V lost 10 bases to trimming and J lost 7 bases, with 19 bases between them. The CDR3 protein is CATIFGGGCNEQFF. The CDR3 DNA is TGTGCCACGATTTTCGGGGGAGGTTGTAATGAGCAGTTCTTC.

The CDR3 region has the DNA TGTGCCAGCAGTAGGGGCCAGGGCTACGAGCAGTACTTC. Protein: CASSRGQGYEQYF. The rearrangement links TRBV2 to TRBJ2-7; maybe TRBD1 (5 bases). This CDR3 is 13 amino acids long. The V end lost 5 bases, the J end lost 3 bases, and 11 bases lay between the germline ends. The germline V gene has CDR1 SNHLY and CDR2 FYNNEI.

The rearrangement uses TRBV5-6 and TRBJ1-2; the D is unclear. V was trimmed by 4 bases and J by 3 bases, leaving 22 bases between them. From germline, CDR1 is SGHDT and CDR2 YYEEEE. The CDR3 loop spans 17 amino acids. The DNA of the CDR3 is TGTGCCAGCAGCCTGCGAGGCGGGTTTCTTGGGGACTATGGCTACACCTTC. Translated: CASSLRGGFLGDYGYTF.

This clone was counted between two and nine times. The chain carries TRBV27 and TRBJ1-5; D not resolved. The germline V and J ends were trimmed by 5 bases and 6 bases, with 8 bases remaining between them. CDR3 length: 12 amino acids. Germline V lookup: CDR1 MNHEY, CDR2 SMNVEV (reference sequence). In DNA, the CDR3 is TGTGCCAGCAGTAGCGGCACTCAGCCCCAGCATTTT. Its translation: CASSSGTQPQHF.

The chain links TRBV4-3 to TRBJ2-1, with 12 bases lining up with TRBD1. Germline CDR1 LGHNA, CDR2 YSLEER. The trim removed 0 bases at V and 9 bases at J, leaving 6 bases unmatched. CDR3 length equals 16 residues. CDR3 DNA: TGCGCCAGCAGCCAAGATTTGGGGACAGGGGGCACTGAGCAGTTCTTC. Protein product: CASSQDLGTGGTEQFF.

The chain carries TRBV4-1 and TRBJ2-7; TRBD2 is a possible D gene (7 bases). The V gene's germline CDR1 is MGHRA and CDR2 YSYEKL. The ends were cut back, 0 bases at V and 7 bases at J, with 16 bases in the middle. The CDR3 length is 15 residues. CDR3 DNA sequence: TGCGCCAGCAGCCAAGAGGTGGGGGGCGGGGGAGAGCAGTACTTC. Residues: CASSQEVGGGGEQYF.

V usage is TRBV9 and J usage is TRBJ2-2; 8 bases are a match to TRBD1. The CDR3 sequence is 17 residues long. Germline CDR1 is SGDLS and CDR2 is YYNGEE. V trimming: 0 bases; J trimming: 7 bases; junction bases outside the gene matches: 11. The CDR3, as DNA: TGTGCCAGCAGCGTAGGCCTTGCAGGGGGCGGGATCGGGGAGCTGTTTTTT. Its translation: CASSVGLAGGGIGELFF.

This sequence joins TRBV5-1 and TRBJ2-2; weak D call: TRBD2 (6 bases). CDR1 is SGHRS, CDR2 YFSETQ, per germline. Trimming pared 0 bases from V and 1 base from J, leaving 10 bases between. The CDR3 extends over 16 amino acids. CDR3 DNA: TGCGCCAGCAGCTTGGGGGCGGGGAAGAACACCGGGGAGCTGTTTTTT. Its protein product is CASSLGAGKNTGELFF.

The chain couples TRBV15 to TRBJ2-2; D unresolved. From germline, CDR1 is LNHNV and CDR2 YYDKDF (reference sequence). V shed 3 bases and J shed 1 base, with 3 bases lying between them. The CDR3 runs 13 residues. The CDR3 DNA is TGTGCCACCAGCAGTCTGAACACCGGGGAGCTGTTTTTT. Translated, it gives CATSSLNTGELFF. Drawing the rest from reference TRBV15 and TRBJ2-2, the complete variable domain is DAMVIQNPRYQVTQFGKPVTLSCSQTLNHNVMYWYQQKSSQAPKLLFHYYDKDFNNEADTPDNFQSRRPNTSFCFLDIRSPGLGDTAMYLCATSSLNTGELFFGEGSRLTVL.

The chain has TRBV5-6 and TRBJ2-7, with D perhaps TRBD2 (5 bases). The CDR3 sequence is 16 residues long. With 2 bases removed from V and 0 bases from J, the gap between germline ends came to 15 bases. Germline CDR1 and CDR2: SGHDT and YYEEEE. CDR3 in DNA: TGTGCCAGCAGCTTCTATAGGGCTAGCTACTCCTACGAGCAGTACTTC. Protein sequence: CASSFYRASYSYEQYF.

This rearrangement joins TRBV24-1 to TRBJ1-2, with TRBD1 as a possible D gene (5 bases). Trimming took 3 bases from V and 1 from J, leaving 17 bases between them. Germline V gene lookup returns CDR1 KGHDR and CDR2 SFDVKD. The CDR3 runs 17 residues. The chain's CDR3 is CATSDRTRSWDNYGYTF. In DNA, the CDR3 is TGTGCCACCAGTGATCGGACACGATCCTGGGATAACTATGGCTACACCTTC.

The chain links TRBV24-1 to TRBJ2-7, with 9 bases fitting TRBD1. This CDR3 is 15 amino acids long. Germline CDR1 KGHDR, CDR2 SFDVKD. The trim removed 3 bases at V and 5 bases at J, leaving 7 bases unmatched. In DNA, the CDR3 is TGTGCCACCAGTGATCCCCGGGACAGGGCAGACGAGCAGTACTTC. Residues: CATSDPRDRADEQYF.

The gene calls are TRBV13 and TRBJ1-4; D not certain. V lost 5 bases and J 0 bases, leaving 7 bases between the germline ends. This CDR3 has 14 residues. Germline CDR1 PRHDT, CDR2 FYEKMQ (reference sequence). CDR3: CASSPKTTNEKLFF. Here the CDR3 DNA reads TGTGCCAGCAGCCCAAAAACAACTAATGAAAAACTGTTTTTT.